The clone carrying this T cell receptor (beta chain) turned up a few times. The germline CDR1 and CDR2 sequences are LGHNA and YNFKEQ. This CDR3 contains 15 residues. V was trimmed by 0 bases and J by 3 bases, leaving 8 bases between them. This sample is part of a study of shared clonotypes between healthy human individuals. Sequenced by immunoSEQ multiplex PCR; TCRdb stores in-frame clones only, minus some. This table holds around 500,000 clones, almost 80% found once. The receptor comes from a woman aged 40 to 50 in good health. Some clones in this sample may be carry-over from other donors' samples. The specimen sequenced was PBMCs. The gene calls are TRBV4-2 and TRBJ1-4; perhaps TRBD1 as D (5 bases). The chain's CDR3 is CASSQDRTSNEKLFF. The CDR3 DNA reads as TGTGCCAGCAGCCAAGATAGGACATCTAATGAAAAACTGTTTTTT.